This record covers a single TCR beta chain. Nashville, Tennessee was home to all donors, who were Caucasian adults. Generated by immunoSEQ multiplex PCR, the TCRdb table keeps only in-frame clones and is missing some. The table records approximately 1.5 million clones, 95% to 99% of them present only once. The data are from a study of shared clonotypes between healthy human individuals. The CDR3 covers 14 residues. In germline, CDR1 is SGHKS, CDR2 YYEKEE (reference sequence). The ends were cut back, 0 bases at V and 4 bases at J, with 11 bases in the middle. This clonotype originated in a man younger than 40 in good health. This chain connects TRBV5-5 to TRBJ2-7; perhaps TRBD1 as D (5 bases). Sequenced input: naive CD4+ T cells sorted from blood. As for subset: CD45RA+ positively selected. CDR3 coding DNA: TGTGCCAGCAGCTTGGGTAGGGGTTGGTACGAGCAGTACTTC. Its translation is CASSLGRGWYEQYF.